The 2 T cell receptor beta chains in this list originate from one sample, sequenced in a study of OX40 agonist ivuxolimab in advanced cancers. The table came from immunoSEQ multiplex PCR; TCRdb's copy has only in-frame clones and leaves some out. The sample contains more than 25,000 clones, 83% of which appear only once. The sequencing here drew on CD4+ or CD8+ T cells sorted from blood, taken in a trial of the OX40 agonist ivuxolimab. The origin of the receptors is an adult with an advanced solid tumor such as melanoma, head and neck, liver or kidney cancer.

The chain couples TRBV2 to TRBJ2-3; TRBD2 agrees at 11 bases. This CDR3 has 18 amino acids. The V gene's germline CDR1 is SNHLY and CDR2 FYNNEI. The V gene end was trimmed by 0 bases and the J gene end by 2 bases; junction bases not matched to a gene: 7. This chain's CDR3 is CASSEALSGGAPTDTQYF. The CDR3 DNA follows: TGTGCCAGCAGTGAAGCGCTTAGCGGGGGGGCCCCCACAGATACGCAGTATTTT.

This clone has only a few counts. The rearrangement links TRBV2 to TRBJ1-1, with unresolved D. V was shortened by 7 bases and J by 0 bases, with 6 bases between the two germline ends. In germline, CDR1 is SNHLY, CDR2 FYNNEI. The CDR3 sequence is 12 residues long. The CDR3 DNA is TGTGCCAGCACAGAGCTGAACACTGAAGCTTTCTTT. Amino acids: CASTELNTEAFF. Full variable domain (outside the CDR3, taken from reference TRBV2 and TRBJ1-1): EPEVTQTPSHQVTQMGQEVILRCVPISNHLYFYWYRQILGQKVEFLVSFYNNEISEKSEIFDDQFSVERPDGSNFTLKIRSTKLEDSAMYFCASTELNTEAFFGQGTRLTVV.